The sample holds one count of the clone carrying this TCR beta chain. The sample comes from a study of blood T cell repertoires in COVID-19. About the research overall: The study drew acute and convalescent COVID-19 samples from the United States, Italy and Spain.

This CDR3 has 12 residues. Trimming cost V 4 bases and J 11 bases, with 9 bases left between them. The germline gives CDR1 LGHDT, CDR2 YNNKEL (reference sequence). Data came from immunoSEQ multiplex PCR; TCRdb stores just in-frame clones and leaves some out. Of about 300,000 clones in the sample, approximately 88% are singletons; the top ten hold about 1.6%. The clonotype was recovered from a human donor with COVID-19, enrolled during active disease. The donor label of this sample is uncertain. The sequencing input was peripheral blood. The chain is built from TRBV3-1 (or the pseudogene TRBV3-2) and TRBJ1-6, with no clear D. CDR3 region: CASSLPGAPLHF. The CDR3 DNA follows: TGTGCCAGCAGCCTCCCCGGGGCACCCCTCCACTTT.